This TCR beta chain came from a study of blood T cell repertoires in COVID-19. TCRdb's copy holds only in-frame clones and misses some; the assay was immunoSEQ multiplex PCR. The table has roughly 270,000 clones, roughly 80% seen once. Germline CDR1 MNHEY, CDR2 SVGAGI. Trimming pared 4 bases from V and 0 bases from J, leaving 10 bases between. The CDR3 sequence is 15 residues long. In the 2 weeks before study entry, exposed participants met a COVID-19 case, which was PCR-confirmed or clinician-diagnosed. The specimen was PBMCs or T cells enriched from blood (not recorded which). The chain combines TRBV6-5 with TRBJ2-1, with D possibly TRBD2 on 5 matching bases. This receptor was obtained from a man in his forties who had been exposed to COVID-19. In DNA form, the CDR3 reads TGTGCCAGCAGTTCCACGGGGAGCTCCTACAATGAGCAGTTCTTC. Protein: CASSSTGSSYNEQFF.